This entry concerns a single TCR beta chain. The data belong to a study of T cells in Graves' hyperthyroidism and ophthalmopathy. Stable Graves' hyperthyroidism meant no ophthalmopathy progression within 18 months. The study excluded patients with uncontrolled infection, other autoimmune disease, pregnancy or lactation. Amplified TCR beta CDR3 regions came from RNA transcripts. First-round RT-PCR targeting the TCR CDR3 was performed with the HTBI primer set. One entry per CDR3 protein, called by TCRdb with MiXCR from the multiplex PCR reads. Of 800,000 or so distinct CDR3 sequences listed, about two fifths are singletons. V was clipped by 0 bases and J by 8 bases, with 16 bases between them. Per the germline V gene, CDR1 is SNHLY and CDR2 is FYNNEI. The CDR3 has 15 amino acids.

The receptor's source is a man aged 18-30 years with Graves' hyperthyroidism. The rearrangement links TRBV2 to TRBJ1-2; possible D gene TRBD1, 6 bases. The sequenced sample consisted of blood. DNA for the CDR3: TGTGCCAGCAGTGAAGCGCTTCTAGGGGGGTTAGGCTACACCTTC. It is translated as CASSEALLGGLGYTF.